This TCR beta chain appears in the sequencing data of a study of CXCR3-negative and CXCR3-positive naive CD8 T cells. This CDR3 has 16 amino acids. The authors prepared UMI-labeled TRB cDNA libraries by 5' RACE. Each CDR3 protein gets one entry in TCRdb, which reprocessed the 5' RACE reads and gives no DNA. The data include about 26,000 distinct CDR3 sequences; the top ten clones carry about 2.6%. The sample was naive CXCR3- CD8+ T cells from blood. Subset specified: CD45RO-CCR7+CD27+CD95- naive CD8+ T cells lacking CXCR3 (TNR3-). The sequence was collected from a human donor in good health. Some clones in this sample may be carry-over from other donors' samples. The chain couples TRBV12-3 or TRBV12-4 to TRBJ2-1; TCRdb designates TRBD2, a call that cannot be tested without DNA. The CDR3 loop reads CASSYPRGGPYNEQFF.